These T cell receptor beta chains were read from a single sample in a study of blood T cells in healthy people across ages. TCRdb reanalysed the 5' RACE reads using MiXCR and keeps one entry per CDR3 protein. The table lists 540,000 or so distinct CDR3 sequences, roughly a quarter of them singletons. The sample taken for sequencing was blood. The source is a woman aged 70-85 years in good health. Each CDR3 is given with its conserved first and last residue. D genes are given only for firm matches.

CDR3aa,d_gene,j_gene,len,v_gene
CASSRSGIWSNQPQHF,.,TRBJ1-5,16,TRBV6-2/TRBV6-3
CSARRPDVSGNTIYF,.,TRBJ1-3,15,TRBV20-1
CSATGDRAVGTEAFF,TRBD1,TRBJ1-1,15,TRBV20-1
CSVVGADTQYF,.,TRBJ2-3,11,TRBV29-1
CSASAFNQPQHF,.,TRBJ1-5,12,TRBV20-1
CASSSGGYEAFF,.,TRBJ1-1,12,TRBV7-9
CASSIKQGSYEQYF,.,TRBJ2-7,14,TRBV7-9
CASSFVSDTSYEQYF,.,TRBJ2-7,15,TRBV5-1
CSARAPRKAETQYF,.,TRBJ2-5,14,TRBV20-1
CASSPLHGSGEQYF,.,TRBJ2-7,14,TRBV7-9
CASSMEVVYGYTF,.,TRBJ1-2,13,TRBV7-9
CASSPGVRQFF,.,TRBJ2-1,11,TRBV7-9
CASSSLGHVPYGYTF,.,TRBJ1-2,15,TRBV27
CASSPAGTGNTGELFF,TRBD1,TRBJ2-2,16,TRBV27
CASSLVQGAREKLFF,TRBD1,TRBJ1-4,15,TRBV7-8
CASSYSNGALREQYF,.,TRBJ2-7,15,TRBV6-5
CATSDFRTSGNKETQYF,TRBD2,TRBJ2-5,17,TRBV24-1
CAISELGQGADGYTF,TRBD1,TRBJ1-2,15,TRBV10-3
CASSPHPGQGMGEQFF,TRBD1,TRBJ2-1,16,TRBV7-7
CASKGTGETQYF,.,TRBJ2-5,12,TRBV12-3/TRBV12-4
CASRPGPGNSPLHF,.,TRBJ1-6,14,TRBV27
CATSRGGTEQETQYF,.,TRBJ2-5,15,TRBV15
CASSQDRRASGGVDTQYF,TRBD2,TRBJ2-3,18,TRBV4-3
CASSVGGSEQFF,TRBD2,.,12,TRBV25-1
CASSVGARPSSGANVLTF,.,TRBJ2-6,18,TRBV9
CASSQDKGGAGYTF,.,TRBJ1-2,14,TRBV4-3